The rows below give T cell receptor beta chains drawn from one sample of a study of PD-1 blockade in classical Hodgkin lymphoma. Clones were sequenced by immunoSEQ multiplex PCR, and TCRdb holds only the in-frame ones, with some missing. The sample carries some 9,700 clones, about 84% recorded once. This material consisted of peripheral blood mononuclear cells (PBMCs), taken before the fourth cycle of nivolumab. These receptors all stem from a human donor with classical Hodgkin lymphoma. Both conserved end residues are part of each CDR3.

V: TRBV7-2
J: TRBJ2-2
CDR3: CASSPREYTGELFF

V: TRBV2
J: TRBJ2-5
CDR3: CASRDRGGSFWETQYF

V: TRBV5-4
J: TRBJ2-7
CDR3: CASSLANGPEQYF

V: TRBV5-6
J: TRBJ1-1
CDR3: CASSSKSGYTNTEAFF

V: TRBV19
J: TRBJ2-2
CDR3: CASRSQGVETGELFF

V: TRBV5-5
J: TRBJ2-6
CDR3: CASSFGQAPGRGANVLTF

V: TRBV7-9
J: TRBJ2-7
CDR3: CASSLSSGGREQYF

V: TRBV5-1
J: TRBJ2-3
CDR3: CASSLGQGGADTQYF

V: TRBV7-9
J: TRBJ2-1
CDR3: CASSVELDEQFF

V: TRBV21-1
J: TRBJ1-1
CDR3: CASSKRPGQQREAFF

V: TRBV7-9
J: TRBJ2-3
CDR3: CASSKGQVTSTDTQYF

V: TRBV7-9
J: TRBJ1-2
CDR3: CASSFTGYGYTF

V: TRBV11-2
J: TRBJ2-7
CDR3: CASSLVDFYEQYF

V: TRBV29-1
J: TRBJ2-5
CDR3: CSVPLASETQYF

V: TRBV10-3
J: TRBJ2-7
CDR3: CAISDRDRGTYF

V: TRBV4-1
J: TRBJ2-7
CDR3: CASSHASTGSYEQYF

V: TRBV5-6
J: TRBJ1-2
CDR3: CASSLARTVYGYTF

V: TRBV7-6
J: TRBJ2-6
CDR3: CASSLGGPGANVLTF

V: TRBV28
J: TRBJ1-6
CDR3: CASSFGTGYNSPLHF

V: TRBV7-8
J: TRBJ2-3
CDR3: CASSRRSGSRADTQYF

V: TRBV6-1
J: TRBJ2-1
CDR3: CASSEATSATDPYNEQFF

V: TRBV6-8
J: TRBJ1-1
CDR3: CASHTEAFF

V: TRBV6-1
J: TRBJ2-4
CDR3: CASSEGTSGRRIIQYF

V: TRBV19
J: TRBJ1-2
CDR3: CASSFPTGGNYGYTF

V: TRBV30
J: TRBJ1-2
CDR3: CAWSIPTGRYGYTF

V: TRBV9
J: TRBJ2-1
CDR3: CASSVVPGLAEYNEQFF

V: TRBV7-9
J: TRBJ1-3
CDR3: CASSPGGQAYENTIYF

V: TRBV6-1
J: TRBJ2-7
CDR3: CASSESGHGDPPYEQYF

V: TRBV5-1
J: TRBJ1-1
CDR3: CASSFEGVEAFF

V: TRBV6-6
J: TRBJ2-3
CDR3: CASSTTDWEDTQYF

V: TRBV6-1
J: TRBJ2-7
CDR3: CASSVQGYTQGTISYEQYF

V: TRBV13
J: TRBJ2-1
CDR3: CASSPPGSGEQFF